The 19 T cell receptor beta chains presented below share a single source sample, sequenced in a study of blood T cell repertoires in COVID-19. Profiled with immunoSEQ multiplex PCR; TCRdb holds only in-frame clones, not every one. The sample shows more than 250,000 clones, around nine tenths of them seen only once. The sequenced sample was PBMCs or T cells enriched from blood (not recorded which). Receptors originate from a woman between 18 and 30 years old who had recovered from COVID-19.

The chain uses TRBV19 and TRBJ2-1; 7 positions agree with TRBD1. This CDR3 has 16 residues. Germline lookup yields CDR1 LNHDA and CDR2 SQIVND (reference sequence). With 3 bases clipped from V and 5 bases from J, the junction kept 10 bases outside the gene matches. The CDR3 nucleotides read TGTGCCAGTAGTATCGTCTCGGGACAGCCCCACAATGAGCAGTTCTTC. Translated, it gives CASSIVSGQPHNEQFF.

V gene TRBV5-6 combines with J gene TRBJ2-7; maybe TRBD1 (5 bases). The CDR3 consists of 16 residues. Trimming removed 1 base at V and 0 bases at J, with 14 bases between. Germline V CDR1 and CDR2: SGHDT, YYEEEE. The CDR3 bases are TGTGCCAGCAGCTTGTACGTCGGGCAGGGCTCCTACGAGCAGTACTTC. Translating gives CASSLYVGQGSYEQYF.

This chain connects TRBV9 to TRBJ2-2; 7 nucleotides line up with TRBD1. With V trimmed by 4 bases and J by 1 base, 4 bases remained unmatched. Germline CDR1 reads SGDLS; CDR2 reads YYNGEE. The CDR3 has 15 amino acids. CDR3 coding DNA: TGTGCCAGCAGCCCTCGGACAGGGAACACCGGGGAGCTGTTTTTT. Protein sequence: CASSPRTGNTGELFF.

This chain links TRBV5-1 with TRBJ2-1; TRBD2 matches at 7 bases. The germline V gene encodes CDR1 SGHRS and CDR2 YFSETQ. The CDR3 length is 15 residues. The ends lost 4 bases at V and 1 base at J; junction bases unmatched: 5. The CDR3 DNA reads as TGCGCCAGCAGCCTTACCGGGAGGTCCTACAATGAGCAGTTCTTC. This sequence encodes CASSLTGRSYNEQFF.

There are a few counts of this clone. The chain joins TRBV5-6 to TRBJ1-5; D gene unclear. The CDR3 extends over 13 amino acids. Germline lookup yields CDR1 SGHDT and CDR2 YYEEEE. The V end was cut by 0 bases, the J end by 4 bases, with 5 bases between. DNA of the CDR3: TGTGCCAGCAGCTTGGTCGGTAATCAGCCCCAGCATTTT. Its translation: CASSLVGNQPQHF.

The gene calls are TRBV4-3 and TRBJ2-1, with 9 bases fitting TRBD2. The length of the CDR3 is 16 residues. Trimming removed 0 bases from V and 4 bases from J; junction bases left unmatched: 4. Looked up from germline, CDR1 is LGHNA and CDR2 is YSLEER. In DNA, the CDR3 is TGCGCCAGCAGCCAAGATGGAGCGGGGGGATACAATGAGCAGTTCTTC. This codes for CASSQDGAGGYNEQFF.

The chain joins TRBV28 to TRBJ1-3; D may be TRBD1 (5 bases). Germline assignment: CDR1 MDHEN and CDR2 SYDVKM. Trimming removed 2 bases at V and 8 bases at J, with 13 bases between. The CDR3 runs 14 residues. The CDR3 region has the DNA TGTGCCAGCAGTTTAAACAGGATGATATACACCATATATTTT. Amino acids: CASSLNRMIYTIYF.

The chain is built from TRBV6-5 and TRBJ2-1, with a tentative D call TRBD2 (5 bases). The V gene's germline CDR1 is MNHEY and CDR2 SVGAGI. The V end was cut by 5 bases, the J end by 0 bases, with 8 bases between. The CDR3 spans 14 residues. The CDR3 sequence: CASSSGYSYNEQFF. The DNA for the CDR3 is TGTGCCAGCAGTAGCGGATACTCCTACAATGAGCAGTTCTTC.

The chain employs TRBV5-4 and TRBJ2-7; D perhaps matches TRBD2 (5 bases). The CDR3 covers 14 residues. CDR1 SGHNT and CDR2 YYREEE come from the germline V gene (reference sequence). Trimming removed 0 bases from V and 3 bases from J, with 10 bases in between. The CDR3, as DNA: TGTGCCAGCAGCTTGGGGCCCGGGAACTACGAGCAGTACTTC. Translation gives CASSLGPGNYEQYF.

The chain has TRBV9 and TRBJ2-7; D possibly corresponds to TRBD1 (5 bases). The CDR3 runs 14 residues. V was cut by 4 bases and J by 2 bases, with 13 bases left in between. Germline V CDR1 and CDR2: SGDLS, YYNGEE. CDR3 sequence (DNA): TGTGCCAGCAGCCCACAGGACGGTGCCTACGAGCAGTACTTC. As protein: CASSPQDGAYEQYF.

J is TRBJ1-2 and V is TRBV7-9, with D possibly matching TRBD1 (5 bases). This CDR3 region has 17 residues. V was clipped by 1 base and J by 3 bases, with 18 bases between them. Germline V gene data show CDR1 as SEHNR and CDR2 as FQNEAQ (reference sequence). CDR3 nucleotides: TGTGCCAGCAGCTTAGAGCAGGGAGGCCGATTGGACTATGGCTACACCTTC. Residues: CASSLEQGGRLDYGYTF.

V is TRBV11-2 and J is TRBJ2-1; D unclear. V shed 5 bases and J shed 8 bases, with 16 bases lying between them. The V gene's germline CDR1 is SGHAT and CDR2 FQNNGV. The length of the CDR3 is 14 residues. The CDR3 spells CASSRTGSLYEQFF. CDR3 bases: TGTGCCAGCAGCCGAACGGGTAGCCTCTATGAGCAGTTCTTC. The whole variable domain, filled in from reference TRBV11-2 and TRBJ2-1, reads EAGVAQSPRYKIIEKRQSVAFWCNPISGHATLYWYQQILGQGPKLLIQFQNNGVVDDSQLPKDRFSAERLKGVDSTLKIQPAKLEDSAVYLCASSRTGSLYEQFFGPGTRLTVL.

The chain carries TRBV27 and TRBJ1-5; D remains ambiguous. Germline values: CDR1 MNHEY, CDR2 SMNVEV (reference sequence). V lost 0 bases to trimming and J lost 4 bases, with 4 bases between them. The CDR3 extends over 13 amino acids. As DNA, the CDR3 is TGTGCCAGCAGTTTATCGGAGAATCAGCCCCAGCATTTT. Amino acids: CASSLSENQPQHF.

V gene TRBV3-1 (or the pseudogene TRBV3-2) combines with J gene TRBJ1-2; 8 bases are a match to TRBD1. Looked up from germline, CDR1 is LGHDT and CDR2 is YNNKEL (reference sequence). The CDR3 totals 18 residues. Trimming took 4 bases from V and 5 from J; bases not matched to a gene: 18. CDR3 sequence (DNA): TGTGCCAGCAGCCTACGAGCCGGGACAGGAGCTCGGAGGTATGGCTACACCTTC. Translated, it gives CASSLRAGTGARRYGYTF.

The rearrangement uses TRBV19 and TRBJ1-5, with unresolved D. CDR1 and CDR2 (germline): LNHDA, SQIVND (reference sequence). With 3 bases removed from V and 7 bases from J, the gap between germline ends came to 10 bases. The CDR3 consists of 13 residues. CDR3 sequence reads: CASSIKVEQPQHF. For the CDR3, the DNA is TGTGCCAGTAGTATTAAGGTGGAGCAGCCCCAGCATTTT.

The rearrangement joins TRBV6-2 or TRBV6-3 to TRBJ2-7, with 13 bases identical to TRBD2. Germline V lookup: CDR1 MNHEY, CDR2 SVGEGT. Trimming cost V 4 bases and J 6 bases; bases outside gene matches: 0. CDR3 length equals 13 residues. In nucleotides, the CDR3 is TGTGCCAGCAGTTGGACTAGCGGGAGCGAGCAGTACTTC. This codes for CASSWTSGSEQYF.

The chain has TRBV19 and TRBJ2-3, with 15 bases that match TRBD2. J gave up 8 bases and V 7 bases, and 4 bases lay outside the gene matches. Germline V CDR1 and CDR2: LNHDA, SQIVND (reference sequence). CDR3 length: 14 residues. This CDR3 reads CASTGLAGGRTQYF. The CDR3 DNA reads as TGTGCCAGTACGGGACTAGCGGGGGGTCGTACGCAGTATTTT. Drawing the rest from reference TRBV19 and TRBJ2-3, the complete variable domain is DGGITQSPKYLFRKEGQNVTLSCEQNLNHDAMYWYRQDPGQGLRLIYYSQIVNDFQKGDIAEGYSVSREKKESFPLTVTSAQKNPTAFYLCASTGLAGGRTQYFGPGTRLTVL.

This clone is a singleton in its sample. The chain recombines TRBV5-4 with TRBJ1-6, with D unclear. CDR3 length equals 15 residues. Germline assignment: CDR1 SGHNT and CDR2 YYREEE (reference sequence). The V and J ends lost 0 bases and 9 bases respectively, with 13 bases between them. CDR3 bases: TGTGCCAGCAGCTTGGGGGGAGTGACTAGTTCACCCCTCCACTTT. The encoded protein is CASSLGGVTSSPLHF. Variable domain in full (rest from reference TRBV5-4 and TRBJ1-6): ETGVTQSPTHLIKTRGQQVTLRCSSQSGHNTVSWYQQALGQGPQFIFQYYREEENGRGNFPPRFSGLQFPNYSSELNVNALELDDSALYLCASSLGGVTSSPLHFGNGTRLTVT.

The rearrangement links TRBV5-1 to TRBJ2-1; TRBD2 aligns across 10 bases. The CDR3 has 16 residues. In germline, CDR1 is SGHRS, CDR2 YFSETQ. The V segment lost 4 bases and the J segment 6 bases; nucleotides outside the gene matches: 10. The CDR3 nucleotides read TGCGCCAGCAGCCTTAACAGCGGGGGGGTTCTCAATGAGCAGTTCTTC. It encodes CASSLNSGGVLNEQFF.